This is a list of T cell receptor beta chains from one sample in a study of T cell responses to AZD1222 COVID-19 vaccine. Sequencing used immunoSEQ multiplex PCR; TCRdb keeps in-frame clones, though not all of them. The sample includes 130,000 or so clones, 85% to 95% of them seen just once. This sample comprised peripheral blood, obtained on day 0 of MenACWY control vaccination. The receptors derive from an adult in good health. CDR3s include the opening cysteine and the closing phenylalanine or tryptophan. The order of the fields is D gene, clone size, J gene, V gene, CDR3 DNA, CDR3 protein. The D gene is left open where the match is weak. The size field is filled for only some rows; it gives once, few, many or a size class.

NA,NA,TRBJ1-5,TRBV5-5,TGTGCCAGCAGGAGAGGGCTTGGGGACCAGCCCCAGCATTTT,CASRRGLGDQPQHF
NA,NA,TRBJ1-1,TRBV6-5,TGTGCCAGCAGTTCGAGGGCTGGGGCTGAAGCTTTCTTT,CASSSRAGAEAFF
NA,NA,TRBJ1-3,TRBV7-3,TGTGCCAGCAGCCCCACAGGGACTGGAAACACCATATATTTT,CASSPTGTGNTIYF
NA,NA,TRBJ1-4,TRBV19,TGTGCCAGTAGTATTGAAGCGGGGGCCGCCAATAGTGAAAAACTGTTTTTT,CASSIEAGAANSEKLFF
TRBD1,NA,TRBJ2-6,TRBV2,TGTGCCAGCAAATTAGACAGGGACTCTGGGGCCAACGTCCTGACTTTC,CASKLDRDSGANVLTF
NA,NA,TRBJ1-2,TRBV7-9,TGTGCCAGCAGCCCCCAGATGTATGGCTACACCTTC,CASSPQMYGYTF
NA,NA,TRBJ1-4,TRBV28,TGTGCCATCCGCCAGGGGCTAGGGTTGTCGGAAAAACTGTTTTTT,CAIRQGLGLSEKLFF
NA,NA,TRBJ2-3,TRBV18,TGTGCCAGCTCACCCACGGACAGCCCAGATACGCAGTATTTT,CASSPTDSPDTQYF
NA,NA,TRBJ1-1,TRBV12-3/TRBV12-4,TGTGCCAGCAGTTTTTTGGGTACTGAAGCTTTCTTT,CASSFLGTEAFF
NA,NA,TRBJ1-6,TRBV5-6,TGTGCCAGCAGCTTGGTTGGGTCGAAGAATTCACCCCTCCACTTT,CASSLVGSKNSPLHF
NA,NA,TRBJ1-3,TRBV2,TGTGCCAGCACCCAAAATAGGGGCTCTGGAAACACCATATATTTT,CASTQNRGSGNTIYF
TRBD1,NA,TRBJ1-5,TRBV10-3,TGTGCCATCAGTGAGTCGAGACAGGGTATGGGGGATCAGCCCCAGCATTTT,CAISESRQGMGDQPQHF
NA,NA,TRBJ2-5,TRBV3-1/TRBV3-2,TGTGCCAGCAGCCTCCTCAGGGAACAAGAGACCCAGTACTTC,CASSLLREQETQYF
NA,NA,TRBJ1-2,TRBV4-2,TGTGCCAGCAGCCAAGAATTTGGGGGGAGCAGCTATGGCTACACCTTC,CASSQEFGGSSYGYTF
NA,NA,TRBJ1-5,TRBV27,TGTGCCAGCAGTTTATCGATGGGACGACATAGCAATCAGCCCCAGCATTTT,CASSLSMGRHSNQPQHF
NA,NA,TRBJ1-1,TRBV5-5,TGTGCCAGCAGCTTCACAGTTAACACTGAAGCTTTCTTT,CASSFTVNTEAFF
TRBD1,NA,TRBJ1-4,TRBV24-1,TGTGCCACCAGTGATCCCGGGACAGGGACGGAAAAACTGTTTTTT,CATSDPGTGTEKLFF
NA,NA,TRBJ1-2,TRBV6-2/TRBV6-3,TGTGCCAGCAGTTACTCGAGAGGGAATGGCTACACCTTC,CASSYSRGNGYTF
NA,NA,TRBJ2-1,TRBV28,TGTGCCAGCAGTTATGGACGCATATACAATGAGCAGTTCTTC,CASSYGRIYNEQFF
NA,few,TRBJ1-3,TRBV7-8,TGTGCCAGCAGGCCCGGAGGAAACACCATATATTTT,CASRPGGNTIYF
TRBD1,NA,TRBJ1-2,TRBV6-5,TGTGCCAGCAGCCGAGGGACAGGACATGGCTACACCTTC,CASSRGTGHGYTF
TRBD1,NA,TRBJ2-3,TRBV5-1,TGCGCCAGCAGCCTCTACGGACAGGGGGATTACCCAGGTACGCAGTATTTT,CASSLYGQGDYPGTQYF
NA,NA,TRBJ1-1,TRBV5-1,TGCGCCAGCAGCTTGTCCGGGACTGAAGCTTTCTTT,CASSLSGTEAFF
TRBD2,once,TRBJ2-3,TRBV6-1,TGTGCCAGCAGTGAAAGCGGGGCGCGGAGGACAGATACGCAGTATTTT,CASSESGARRTDTQYF
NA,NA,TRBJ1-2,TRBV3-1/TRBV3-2,TGTGCCAGCAGCAGTCAGGACGGCGTGTCCCTTCTTCGGTATGGCTACACCTTC,CASSSQDGVSLLRYGYTF
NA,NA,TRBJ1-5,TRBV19,TGTGCCAGTAGTATTGGAAGGAGCAATCAGCCCCAGCATTTT,CASSIGRSNQPQHF
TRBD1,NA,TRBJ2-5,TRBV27,TGTGCCAGCAGCGGACAGGGGGCGGGTGAGACCCAGTACTTC,CASSGQGAGETQYF